What follows describes a single T cell receptor beta chain. The CDR3 loop spans 15 amino acids. Trimming took off 3 bases at V and 1 base at J, with 10 bases between the two ends. Germline lookup yields CDR1 LNHDA and CDR2 SQIVND (reference sequence). This entry comes from a study of OX40 agonist ivuxolimab in advanced cancers. It was autoimmune disease history or systemic immunosuppression that excluded patients. Profiled with immunoSEQ multiplex PCR; TCRdb holds only in-frame clones, not every one. Here the sample spans about 95,000 clones, 89% being singletons. This TCR was recovered from an adult with an advanced solid tumor such as melanoma, head and neck, liver or kidney cancer. This sequence joins TRBV19 and TRBJ2-1; D is uncertain. The sequences come from CD4+ or CD8+ T cells sorted from blood, collected in a trial of the OX40 agonist ivuxolimab. CDR3 nucleotide sequence: TGTGCCAGTAGTATCGAGCGTCAATCCTACAATGAGCAGTTCTTC. Protein sequence: CASSIERQSYNEQFF. The entire variable domain, with the rest obtained from reference TRBV19 and TRBJ2-1, is as follows: DGGITQSPKYLFRKEGQNVTLSCEQNLNHDAMYWYRQDPGQGLRLIYYSQIVNDFQKGDIAEGYSVSREKKESFPLTVTSAQKNPTAFYLCASSIERQSYNEQFFGPGTRLTVL.